Listed here are 24 T cell receptor beta chains from one sample, sequenced in a study of T cell repertoires in cytomegalovirus infection. TCRdb recomputed calls from the reads with MiXCR, one row per CDR3 protein. The repertoire consists of roughly 720,000 distinct CDR3 sequences, with under 40% occurring once and the leading ten covering around 2.8%. The material sequenced was PBMCs. All receptors come from a human donor in good health (CMV status not recorded). Some clones in this sample may be carry-over from other donors' samples.

In this sample, this clonotype turned up many times. The rearrangement joins TRBV7-2 to TRBJ1-3, with 7 bases lining up with TRBD1. V shed 3 bases, J shed 2 bases, and the junction held 4 bases outside the gene matches. The CDR3 runs to 15 residues. CDR1 is SGHTA and CDR2 is FQGNSA in the germline V gene. CDR3 in DNA: TGTGCCAGCAGCTTCCAGGGGGGGACTGGAAACACCATATATTTT. Its translation: CASSFQGGTGNTIYF.

The rearrangement links TRBV19 to TRBJ2-1, with D perhaps matching TRBD1 (5 bases). CDR3 length equals 14 residues. With 4 bases removed from V and 5 bases from J, the gap between germline ends came to 12 bases. Germline V CDR1 and CDR2: LNHDA, SQIVND (reference sequence). CDR3 sequence (DNA): TGTGCCAGTAGTACGACAGCTTGGGACAATGAGCAGTTCTTC. This gives the protein CASSTTAWDNEQFF.

This chain links TRBV28 with TRBJ1-6, with 10 positions matching TRBD1. The trim removed 6 bases at V and 7 bases at J, leaving 6 bases unmatched. Germline V gene sequence: CDR1 MDHEN, CDR2 SYDVKM. The CDR3 runs to 15 residues. The CDR3 region has the DNA TGTGCCAGCAGACTCCCGGGACAGGGGAATTCACCCCTCCACTTT. Its protein product is CASRLPGQGNSPLHF.

V is TRBV7-9 and J is TRBJ2-3; TRBD1 aligns across 7 bases. The V and J ends lost 6 bases and 4 bases, in that order; junction bases with no gene match: 13. This CDR3 region has 16 residues. In germline, CDR1 is SEHNR, CDR2 FQNEAQ (reference sequence). DNA for the CDR3: TGTGCCAGCAGGTACCCGGGACAGCTGCCCCCAGATACGCAGTATTTT. The encoded protein is CASRYPGQLPPDTQYF. The full variable domain, rest sourced from reference TRBV7-9 and TRBJ2-3, is DTGVSQNPRHKITKRGQNVTFRCDPISEHNRLYWYRQTLGQGPEFLTYFQNEAQLEKSRLLSDRFSAERPKGSFSTLEIQRTEQGDSAMYLCASRYPGQLPPDTQYFGPGTRLTVL.

This chain uses TRBV12-3 or TRBV12-4 with TRBJ1-5; possibly TRBD1 for D (5 bases). The CDR3 totals 15 residues. Trimming removed 6 bases at V and 4 bases at J, with 16 bases between. DNA for the CDR3: TGTGCCAGCAGCCTCTCCGGGGGAGCTAATCAGCCCCAGCATTTT. This translates into CASSLSGGANQPQHF.

This clonotype was recorded at least ten times. The V call is TRBV28, the J call TRBJ1-4; D not resolved. V was cut by 0 bases and J by 0 bases, with 20 bases left in between. The CDR3 has 20 residues. CDR1 is MDHEN and CDR2 is SYDVKM in the germline V gene. The CDR3 region is CASSLWAVRLPPATNEKLFF. CDR3 nucleotide sequence: TGTGCCAGCAGTTTATGGGCAGTTCGCCTTCCTCCCGCAACTAATGAAAAACTGTTTTTT.

This clonotype came up a few times. This rearrangement joins TRBV2 to TRBJ2-1; 14 bases map to TRBD2. Germline V lookup: CDR1 SNHLY, CDR2 FYNNEI. There are 20 residues in the CDR3. Trimming removed 2 bases from V and 9 bases from J; junction bases left unmatched: 18. CDR3 bases: TGTGCCAGCAGTGAAAGAAGACCGGGACTAGCGGGAGATGGAGGGAGTGAGCAGTTCTTC. Translating gives CASSERRPGLAGDGGSEQFF.

This clonotype showed up just a few times. The CDR3, as DNA: TGTGCCAGCAGCCAGGGGTCGGCGGACTCCTCCTACAATGAGCAGTTCTTC. Translated: CASSQGSADSSYNEQFF. The V gene is TRBV7-6, the J gene TRBJ2-1; D may be TRBD1 (6 bases). The CDR3 is made up of 17 amino acids. CDR1 is SGHVS and CDR2 is FNYEAQ in the germline V gene. V lost 5 bases, J lost 0 bases, and 17 bases lay in between.

The genes are TRBV5-6 and TRBJ1-1; D is unresolved. The V gene's germline CDR1 is SGHDT and CDR2 YYEEEE. V lost 5 bases and J 0 bases, leaving 11 bases between the germline ends. The CDR3 loop spans 14 amino acids. CDR3 sequence reads: CASRKRLMNTEAFF. For the CDR3, the DNA is TGTGCCAGCAGAAAGAGGCTTATGAACACTGAAGCTTTCTTT.

In its sample, this clonotype was seen a few times. The chain is built from TRBV5-4 and TRBJ2-7; 14 nucleotides agree with TRBD2. The CDR3 totals 17 residues. CDR1 is SGHNT, CDR2 YYREEE, per germline (reference sequence). Unmatched junction bases numbered 5, after V lost 3 bases and J lost 0 bases. The CDR3 reads CASSYGTSGRGSYEQYF. The CDR3 DNA sequence: TGTGCCAGCAGCTACGGGACTAGCGGGAGAGGCTCCTACGAGCAGTACTTC. The whole variable domain, filled in from reference TRBV5-4 and TRBJ2-7, reads ETGVTQSPTHLIKTRGQQVTLRCSSQSGHNTVSWYQQALGQGPQFIFQYYREEENGRGNFPPRFSGLQFPNYSSELNVNALELDDSALYLCASSYGTSGRGSYEQYFGPGTRLTVT.

The table lists this clonotype with a few counts. The CDR3 protein is CASSLIIRASGTDTQYF. CDR3 in DNA: TGTGCCAGCAGCTTAATCATTAGGGCTAGCGGCACAGATACGCAGTATTTT. This chain uses TRBV11-1 with TRBJ2-3, with a weak D call TRBD2 (6 bases). This CDR3 spans 17 amino acids. CDR1 and CDR2 (germline): SGHAT, FQDESV (reference sequence). V was cut by 2 bases and J by 1 base, with 16 bases left in between.

The CDR3 nucleotides read TGCAGCGTTGAATCTCGGACAGCCTATGGCTACACCTTC. It encodes CSVESRTAYGYTF. The V gene is TRBV29-1, the J gene TRBJ1-2, with D possibly being TRBD1 (6 bases). In germline, CDR1 is SQVTM, CDR2 ANQGSEA. Trimming pared 2 bases from V and 4 bases from J, leaving 11 bases between. The CDR3 contains 13 residues.

Of note for this clonotype: The junction departs from germline at one end; a sequencing error may be responsible. The chain is built from TRBV7-6 and TRBJ2-2, with no clear D. The germline CDR1 and CDR2 sequences are SGHVS and FNYEAQ. The CDR3 loop spans 15 amino acids. The DNA of the CDR3 is TGTTCCAGCAGCCCCAGGCGGTCGAACACCGGTGAGCTGTTTTTT. It translates to CSSSPRRSNTGELFF.

The chain carries TRBV4-2 and TRBJ2-1; unclear D gene. Germline loops: CDR1 LGHNA, CDR2 YNFKEQ. The ends were cut back, 0 bases at V and 8 bases at J, with 5 bases in the middle. The CDR3 is 12 residues long. The CDR3 region has the DNA TGTGCCAGCAGCCAAGAGTGGGATGAGCAGTTCTTC. Translating gives CASSQEWDEQFF.

The J gene is TRBJ1-3, the V gene TRBV11-2, with D hard to call. This CDR3 region has 17 residues. Germline assignment: CDR1 SGHAT and CDR2 FQNNGV. Trimming cost V 0 bases and J 1 base, with 13 bases left between them. The CDR3: CASSLELSGESGNTIYF. For the CDR3, the DNA is TGTGCCAGCAGCTTAGAGCTGTCGGGAGAGTCTGGAAACACCATATATTTT.

This chain joins TRBV28 and TRBJ2-5; TRBD1 matches at 7 bases. The junction had 5 bases not matched to a gene; V was cut back by 6 bases and J by 7 bases. The CDR3 covers 12 residues. Germline V gene lookup returns CDR1 MDHEN and CDR2 SYDVKM. The CDR3 sequence is CASSGTVGTQYF. CDR3 DNA: TGTGCCAGCAGCGGGACAGTAGGGACCCAGTACTTC.

The gene calls are TRBV6-2 or TRBV6-3 and TRBJ2-2; 7 bases are shared with TRBD1. V was clipped by 3 bases and J by 6 bases; unmatched bases: 4. Germline V lookup: CDR1 MNHEY, CDR2 SVGEGT. This CDR3 comprises 14 residues. The CDR3 DNA is TGTGCCAGCAGTTATCAGGGACAGCCCGGGGAGCTGTTTTTT. Translated: CASSYQGQPGELFF.

In this sample, this clonotype turned up a few times. The V gene is TRBV7-6, the J gene TRBJ1-5; D unresolved. Trimming took off 4 bases at V and 3 bases at J, with 10 bases between the two ends. There are 14 residues in the CDR3. Germline V gene sequence: CDR1 SGHVS, CDR2 FNYEAQ. The CDR3 here is CASSSGVVNQPQHF. In nucleotides, the CDR3 is TGTGCCAGCAGCTCCGGAGTCGTCAATCAGCCCCAGCATTTT.

This clonotype came up many times. V is TRBV19 and J is TRBJ2-1; 7 nucleotides match TRBD2. The CDR3 has 14 amino acids. V gave up 6 bases and J gave up 0 bases; unmatched junction bases: 2. Per the germline V gene, CDR1 is LNHDA and CDR2 is SQIVND (reference sequence). The DNA of the CDR3 is TGTGCCAGTAGCGGGAGGAGCTCCTACAATGAGCAGTTCTTC. Its translation is CASSGRSSYNEQFF.

The sample holds a few counts of this clonotype. The chain carries TRBV27 and TRBJ2-7; no reliable D call. In germline, CDR1 is MNHEY, CDR2 SMNVEV (reference sequence). Trimming took off 2 bases at V and 0 bases at J, with 8 bases between the two ends. This CDR3 comprises 14 residues. The CDR3 DNA sequence: TGTGCCAGCAGTTTAGCGGCAACCTCCTACGAGCAGTACTTC. Amino acids: CASSLAATSYEQYF.

The V call is TRBV30, the J call TRBJ1-2; maybe TRBD1 (5 bases). V was pared by 2 bases and J by 4 bases, with 11 bases between. CDR3 length equals 13 residues. Germline CDR1 reads GTSNPN; CDR2 reads SVGIG (reference sequence). CDR3 sequence: CAWSRGGGYGYTF. The DNA for the CDR3 is TGTGCCTGGAGTAGGGGCGGGGGCTATGGCTACACCTTC.

V usage is TRBV5-1 and J usage is TRBJ2-7; D could derive from TRBD1 or TRBD2 (6 bases each). Trimming cost V 3 bases and J 2 bases, with 24 bases left between them. This CDR3 is built from 18 residues. In germline, CDR1 is SGHRS, CDR2 YFSETQ. Here the CDR3 reads CASSSTPEGTRGTYEQYF. The CDR3 nucleotides read TGCGCCAGCAGCTCTACCCCGGAGGGGACAAGGGGTACCTACGAGCAGTACTTC.

This clonotype was found a few times. The CDR3 sequence: CATSRDRQGAEAFF. The CDR3 DNA is TGTGCCACCAGCAGAGATCGGCAAGGGGCTGAAGCTTTCTTT. The J gene is TRBJ1-1, the V gene TRBV15; D possibly corresponds to TRBD1 (5 bases). Germline V CDR1 and CDR2: LNHNV, YYDKDF (reference sequence). The CDR3 has 14 amino acids. Between the trimmed V and J ends, which lost 0 bases and 6 bases, there was a span of 11 bases.

This chain links TRBV6-1 with TRBJ1-5; D call uncertain. CDR1 is MNHNS and CDR2 is SASEGT in the germline V gene. The CDR3 is 17 residues long. V was pared by 2 bases and J by 0 bases, with 14 bases between. This chain's CDR3 is CASSERAGAYSNQPQHF. For the CDR3, the DNA is TGTGCCAGCAGTGAACGGGCAGGAGCCTATAGCAATCAGCCCCAGCATTTT.